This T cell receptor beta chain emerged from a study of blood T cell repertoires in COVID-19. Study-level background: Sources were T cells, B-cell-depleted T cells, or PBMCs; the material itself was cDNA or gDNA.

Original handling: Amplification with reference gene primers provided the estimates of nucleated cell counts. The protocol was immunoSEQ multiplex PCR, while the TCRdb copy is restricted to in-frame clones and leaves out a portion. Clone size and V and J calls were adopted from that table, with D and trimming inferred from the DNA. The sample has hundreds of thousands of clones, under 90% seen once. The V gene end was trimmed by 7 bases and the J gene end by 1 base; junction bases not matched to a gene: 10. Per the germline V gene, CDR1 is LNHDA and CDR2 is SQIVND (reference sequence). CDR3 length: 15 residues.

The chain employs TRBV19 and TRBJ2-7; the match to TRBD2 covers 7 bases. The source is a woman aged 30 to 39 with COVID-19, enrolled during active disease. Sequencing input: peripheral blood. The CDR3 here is CASMAHGAGSYEQYF. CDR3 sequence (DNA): TGTGCCAGTATGGCACACGGAGCGGGGTCCTACGAGCAGTACTTC.